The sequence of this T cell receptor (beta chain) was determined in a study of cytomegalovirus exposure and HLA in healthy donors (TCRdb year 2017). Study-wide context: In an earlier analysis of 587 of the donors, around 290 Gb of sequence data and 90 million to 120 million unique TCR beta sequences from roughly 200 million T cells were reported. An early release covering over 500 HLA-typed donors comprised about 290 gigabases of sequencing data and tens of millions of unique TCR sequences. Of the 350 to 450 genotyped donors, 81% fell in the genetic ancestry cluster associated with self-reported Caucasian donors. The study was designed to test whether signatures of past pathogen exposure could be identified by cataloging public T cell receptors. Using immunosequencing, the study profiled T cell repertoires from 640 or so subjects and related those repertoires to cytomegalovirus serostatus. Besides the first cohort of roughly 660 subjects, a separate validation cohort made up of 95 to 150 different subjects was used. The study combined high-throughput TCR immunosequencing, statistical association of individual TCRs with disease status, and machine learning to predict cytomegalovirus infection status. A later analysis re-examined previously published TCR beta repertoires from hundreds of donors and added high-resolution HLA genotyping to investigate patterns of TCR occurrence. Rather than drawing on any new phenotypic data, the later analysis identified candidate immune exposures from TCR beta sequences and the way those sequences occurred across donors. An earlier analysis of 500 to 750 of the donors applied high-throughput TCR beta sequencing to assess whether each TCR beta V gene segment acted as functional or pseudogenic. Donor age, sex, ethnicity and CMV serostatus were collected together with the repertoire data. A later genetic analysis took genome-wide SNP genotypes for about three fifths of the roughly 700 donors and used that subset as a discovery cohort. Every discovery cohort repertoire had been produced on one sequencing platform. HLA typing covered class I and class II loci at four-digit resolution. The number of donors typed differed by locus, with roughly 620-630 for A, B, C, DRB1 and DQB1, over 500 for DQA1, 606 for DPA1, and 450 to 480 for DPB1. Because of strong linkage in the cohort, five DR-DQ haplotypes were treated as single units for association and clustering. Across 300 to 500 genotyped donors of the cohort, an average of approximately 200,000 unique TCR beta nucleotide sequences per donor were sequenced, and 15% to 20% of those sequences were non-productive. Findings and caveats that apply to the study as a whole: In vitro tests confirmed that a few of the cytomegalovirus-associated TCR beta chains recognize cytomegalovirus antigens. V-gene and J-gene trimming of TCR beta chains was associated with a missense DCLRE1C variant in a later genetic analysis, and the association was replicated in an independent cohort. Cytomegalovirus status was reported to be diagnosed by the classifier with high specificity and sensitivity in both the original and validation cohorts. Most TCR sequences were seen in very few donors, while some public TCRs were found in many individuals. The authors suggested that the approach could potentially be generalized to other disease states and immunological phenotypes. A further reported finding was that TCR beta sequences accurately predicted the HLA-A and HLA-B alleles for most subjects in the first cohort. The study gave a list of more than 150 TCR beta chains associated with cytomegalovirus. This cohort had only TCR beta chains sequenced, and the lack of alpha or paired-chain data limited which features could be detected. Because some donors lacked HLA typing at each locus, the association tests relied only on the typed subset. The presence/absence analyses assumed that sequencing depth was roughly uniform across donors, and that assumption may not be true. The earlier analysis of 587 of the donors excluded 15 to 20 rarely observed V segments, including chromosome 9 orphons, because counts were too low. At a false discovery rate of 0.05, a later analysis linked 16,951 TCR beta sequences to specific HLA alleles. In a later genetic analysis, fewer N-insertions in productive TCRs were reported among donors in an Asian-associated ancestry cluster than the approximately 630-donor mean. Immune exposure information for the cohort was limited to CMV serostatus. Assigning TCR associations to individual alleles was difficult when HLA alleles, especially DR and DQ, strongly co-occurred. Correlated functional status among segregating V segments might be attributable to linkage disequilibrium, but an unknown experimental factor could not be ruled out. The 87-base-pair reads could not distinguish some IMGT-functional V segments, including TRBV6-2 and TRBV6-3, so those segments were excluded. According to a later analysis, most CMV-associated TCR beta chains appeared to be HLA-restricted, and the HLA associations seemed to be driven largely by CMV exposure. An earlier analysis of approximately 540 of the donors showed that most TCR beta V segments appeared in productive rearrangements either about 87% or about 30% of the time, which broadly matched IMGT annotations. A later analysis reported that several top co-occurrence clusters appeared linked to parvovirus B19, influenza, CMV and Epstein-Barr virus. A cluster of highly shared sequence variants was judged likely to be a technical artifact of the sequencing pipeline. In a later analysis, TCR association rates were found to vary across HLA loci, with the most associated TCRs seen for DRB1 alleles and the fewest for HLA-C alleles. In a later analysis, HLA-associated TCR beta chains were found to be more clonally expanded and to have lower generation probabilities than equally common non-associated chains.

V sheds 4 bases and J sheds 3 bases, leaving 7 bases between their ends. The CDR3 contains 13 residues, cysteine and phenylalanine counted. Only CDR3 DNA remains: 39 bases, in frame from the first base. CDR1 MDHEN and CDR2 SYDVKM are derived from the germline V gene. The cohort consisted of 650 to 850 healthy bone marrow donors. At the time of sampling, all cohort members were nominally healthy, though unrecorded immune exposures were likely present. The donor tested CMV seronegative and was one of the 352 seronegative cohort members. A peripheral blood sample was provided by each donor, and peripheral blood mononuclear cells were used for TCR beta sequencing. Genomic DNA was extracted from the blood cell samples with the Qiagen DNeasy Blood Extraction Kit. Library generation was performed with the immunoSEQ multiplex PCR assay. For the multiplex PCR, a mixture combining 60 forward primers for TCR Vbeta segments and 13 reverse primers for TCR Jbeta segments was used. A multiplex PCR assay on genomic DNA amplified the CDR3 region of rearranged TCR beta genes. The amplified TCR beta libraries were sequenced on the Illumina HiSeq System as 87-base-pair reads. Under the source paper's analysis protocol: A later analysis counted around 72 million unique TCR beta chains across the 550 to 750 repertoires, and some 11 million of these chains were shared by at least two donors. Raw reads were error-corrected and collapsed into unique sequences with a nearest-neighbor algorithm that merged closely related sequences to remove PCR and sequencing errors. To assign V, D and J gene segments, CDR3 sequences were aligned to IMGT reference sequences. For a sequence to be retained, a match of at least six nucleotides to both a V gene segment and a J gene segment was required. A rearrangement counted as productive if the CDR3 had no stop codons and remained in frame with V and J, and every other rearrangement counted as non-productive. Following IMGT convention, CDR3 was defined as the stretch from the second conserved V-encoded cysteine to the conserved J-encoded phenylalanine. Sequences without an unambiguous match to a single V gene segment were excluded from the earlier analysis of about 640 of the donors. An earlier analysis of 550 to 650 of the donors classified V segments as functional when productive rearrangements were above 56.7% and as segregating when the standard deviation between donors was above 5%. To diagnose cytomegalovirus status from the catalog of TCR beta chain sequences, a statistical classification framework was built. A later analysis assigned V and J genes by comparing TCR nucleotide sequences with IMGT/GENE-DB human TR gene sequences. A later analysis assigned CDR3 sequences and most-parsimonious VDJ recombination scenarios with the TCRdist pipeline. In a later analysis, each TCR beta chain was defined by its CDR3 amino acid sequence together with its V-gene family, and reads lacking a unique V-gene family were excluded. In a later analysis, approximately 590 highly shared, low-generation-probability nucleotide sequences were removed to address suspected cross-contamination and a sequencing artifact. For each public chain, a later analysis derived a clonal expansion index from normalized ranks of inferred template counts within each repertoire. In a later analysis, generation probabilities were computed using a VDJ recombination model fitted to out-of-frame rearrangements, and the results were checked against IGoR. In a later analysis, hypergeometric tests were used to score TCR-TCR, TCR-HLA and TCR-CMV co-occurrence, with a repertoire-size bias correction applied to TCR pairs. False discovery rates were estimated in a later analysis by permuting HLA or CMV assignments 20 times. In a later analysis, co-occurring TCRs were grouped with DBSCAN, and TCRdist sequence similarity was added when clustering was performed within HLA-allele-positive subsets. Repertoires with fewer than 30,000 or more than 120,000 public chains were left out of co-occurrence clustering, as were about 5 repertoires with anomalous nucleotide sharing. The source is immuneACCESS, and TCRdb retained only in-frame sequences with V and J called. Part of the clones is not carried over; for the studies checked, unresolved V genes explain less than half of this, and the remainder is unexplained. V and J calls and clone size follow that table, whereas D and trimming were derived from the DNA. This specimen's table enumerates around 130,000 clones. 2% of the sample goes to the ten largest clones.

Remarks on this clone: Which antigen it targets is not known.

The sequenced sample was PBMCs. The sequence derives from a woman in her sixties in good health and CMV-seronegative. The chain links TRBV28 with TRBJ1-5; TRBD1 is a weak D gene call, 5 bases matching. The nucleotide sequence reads TGTGCCAGCAGTTCAGGGAACAATCAGCCCCAGCATTTT. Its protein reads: CASSSGNNQPQHF.